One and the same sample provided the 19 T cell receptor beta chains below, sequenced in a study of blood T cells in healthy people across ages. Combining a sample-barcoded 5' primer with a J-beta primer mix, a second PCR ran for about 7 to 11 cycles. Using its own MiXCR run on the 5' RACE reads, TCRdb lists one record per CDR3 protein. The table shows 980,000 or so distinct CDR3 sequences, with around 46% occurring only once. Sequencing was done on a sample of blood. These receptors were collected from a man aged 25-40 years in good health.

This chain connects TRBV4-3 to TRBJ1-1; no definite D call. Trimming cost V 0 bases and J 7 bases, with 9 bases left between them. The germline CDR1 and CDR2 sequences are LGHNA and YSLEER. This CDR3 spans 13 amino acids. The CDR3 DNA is TGCGCCAGCAGCCAAGAGGCCCGTGGTGAAGCTTTCTTT. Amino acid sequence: CASSQEARGEAFF.

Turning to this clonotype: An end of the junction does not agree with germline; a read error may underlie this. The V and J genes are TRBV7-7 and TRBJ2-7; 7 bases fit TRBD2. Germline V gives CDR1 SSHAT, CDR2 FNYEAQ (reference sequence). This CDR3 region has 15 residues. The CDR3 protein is CASSPKSGGDYEQYF. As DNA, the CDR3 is TGTGCTAGCAGCCCCAAATCGGGGGGAGACTACGAGCAGTACTTC.

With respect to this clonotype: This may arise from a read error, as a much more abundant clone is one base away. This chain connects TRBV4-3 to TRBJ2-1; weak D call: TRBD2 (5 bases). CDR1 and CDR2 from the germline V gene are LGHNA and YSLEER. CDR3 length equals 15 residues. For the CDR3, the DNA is TGCGCCAACAGCAAAGATCGGGGTCCTTGGGGTGAGCAGTTCTTC. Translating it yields CANSKDRGPWGEQFF.

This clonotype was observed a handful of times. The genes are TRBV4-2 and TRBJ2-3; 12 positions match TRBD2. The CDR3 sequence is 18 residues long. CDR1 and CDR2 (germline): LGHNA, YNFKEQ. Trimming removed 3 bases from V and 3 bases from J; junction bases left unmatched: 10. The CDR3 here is CASSQTSGGSRGTDTQYF. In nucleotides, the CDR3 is TGTGCCAGCAGCCAGACTAGCGGGGGATCAAGAGGGACAGATACGCAGTATTTT.

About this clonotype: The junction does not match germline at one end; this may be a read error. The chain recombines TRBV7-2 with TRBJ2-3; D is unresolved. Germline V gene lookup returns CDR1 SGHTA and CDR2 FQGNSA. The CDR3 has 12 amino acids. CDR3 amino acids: CASSLSRDTRYF. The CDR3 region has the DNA TGTGCCAGCAGCTTATCGAGAGATACGCGGTATTTT.

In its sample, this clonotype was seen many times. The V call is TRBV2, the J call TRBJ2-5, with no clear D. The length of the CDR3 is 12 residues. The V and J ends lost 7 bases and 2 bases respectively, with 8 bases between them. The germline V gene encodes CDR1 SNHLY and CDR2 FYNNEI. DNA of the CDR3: TGTGCCAGCAAGGACGGTCAAGAGACCCAGTACTTC. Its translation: CASKDGQETQYF.

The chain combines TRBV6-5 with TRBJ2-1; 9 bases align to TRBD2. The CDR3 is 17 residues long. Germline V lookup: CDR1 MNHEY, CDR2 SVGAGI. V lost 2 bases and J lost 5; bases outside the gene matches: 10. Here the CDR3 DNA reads TGTGCCAGCAGTTACCATGGGGGGAGCGGGGGGAACAATGAGCAGTTCTTC. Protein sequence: CASSYHGGSGGNNEQFF.

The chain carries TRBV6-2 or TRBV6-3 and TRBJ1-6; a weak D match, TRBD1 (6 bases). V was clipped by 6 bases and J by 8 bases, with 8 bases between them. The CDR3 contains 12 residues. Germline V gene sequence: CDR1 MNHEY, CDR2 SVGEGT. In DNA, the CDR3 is TGTGCCAGCAGCAGGGGTTATTCACCCCTCCACTTT. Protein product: CASSRGYSPLHF.

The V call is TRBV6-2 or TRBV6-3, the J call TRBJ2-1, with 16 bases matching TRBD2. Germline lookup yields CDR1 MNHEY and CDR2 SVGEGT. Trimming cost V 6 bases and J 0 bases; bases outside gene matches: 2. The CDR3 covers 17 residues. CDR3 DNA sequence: TGTGCCAGCAGGGGACTAGCGGGGGGGCCCTCCTACAATGAGCAGTTCTTC. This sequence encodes CASRGLAGGPSYNEQFF.

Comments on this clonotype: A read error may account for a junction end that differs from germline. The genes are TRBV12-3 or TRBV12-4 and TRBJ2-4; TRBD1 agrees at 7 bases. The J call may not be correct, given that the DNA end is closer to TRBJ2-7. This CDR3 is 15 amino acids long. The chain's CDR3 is CASSFSRQGVAEQYF. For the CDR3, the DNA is TGCGCCAGCAGTTTCAGTCGACAGGGAGTGGCCGAGCAGTACTTC.

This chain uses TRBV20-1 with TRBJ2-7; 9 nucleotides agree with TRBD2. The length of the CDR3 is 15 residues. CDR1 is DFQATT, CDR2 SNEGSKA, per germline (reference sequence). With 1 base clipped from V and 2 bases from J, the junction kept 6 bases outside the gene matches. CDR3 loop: CSARATSGGPYEQYF. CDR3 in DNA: TGCAGTGCTAGAGCTACGAGCGGGGGGCCCTACGAGCAGTACTTC.

The CDR3: CSARVGTVGYTF. The CDR3 nucleotides are TGCAGTGCTAGAGTCGGGACAGTCGGCTACACCTTC. This chain links TRBV20-1 with TRBJ1-2, with 7 positions matching TRBD1. CDR3 length equals 12 residues. V was clipped by 1 base and J by 8 bases; unmatched bases: 4. Germline values: CDR1 DFQATT, CDR2 SNEGSKA (reference sequence).

The CDR3 here is CASSPGQGIDEQFF. In nucleotides, the CDR3 is TGTGCCAGCAGTCCGGGACAGGGTATCGATGAGCAGTTCTTC. The V gene is TRBV6-2 or TRBV6-3, the J gene TRBJ2-1; TRBD1 matches at 9 bases. V shed 5 bases, J shed 8 bases, and the junction held 7 bases outside the gene matches. From germline, CDR1 is MNHEY and CDR2 SVGEGT. CDR3 length equals 14 residues.

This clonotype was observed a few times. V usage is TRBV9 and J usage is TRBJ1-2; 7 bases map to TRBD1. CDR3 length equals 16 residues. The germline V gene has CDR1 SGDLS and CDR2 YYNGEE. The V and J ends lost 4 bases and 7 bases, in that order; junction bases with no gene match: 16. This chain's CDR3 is CASSPSSSTGKVGYTF. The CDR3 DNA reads TGTGCCAGCAGCCCCAGTTCTTCGACAGGGAAGGTTGGCTACACCTTC.

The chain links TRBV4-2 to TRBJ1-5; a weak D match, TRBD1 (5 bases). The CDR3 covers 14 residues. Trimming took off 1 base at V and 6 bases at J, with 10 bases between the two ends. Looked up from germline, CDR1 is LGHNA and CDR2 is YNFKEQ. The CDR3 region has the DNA TGTGCCAGCAGCCAAGGGGACCAAATTCAGCCCCAGCATTTT. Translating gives CASSQGDQIQPQHF.

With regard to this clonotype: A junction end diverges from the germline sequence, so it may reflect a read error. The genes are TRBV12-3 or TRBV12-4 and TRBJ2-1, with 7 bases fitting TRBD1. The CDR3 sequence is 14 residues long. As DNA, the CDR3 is TGTGTCAGCAGTTTGTGGACAGGCCTCAATGAGCAGTTCTTC. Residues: CVSSLWTGLNEQFF.

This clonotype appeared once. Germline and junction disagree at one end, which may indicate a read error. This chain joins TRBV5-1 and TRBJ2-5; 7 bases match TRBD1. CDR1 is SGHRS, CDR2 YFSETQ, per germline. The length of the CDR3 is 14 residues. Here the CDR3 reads CASSFGTAQETRYF. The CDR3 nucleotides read TGCGCCAGCAGCTTTGGGACAGCCCAAGAGACCCGGTACTTC.

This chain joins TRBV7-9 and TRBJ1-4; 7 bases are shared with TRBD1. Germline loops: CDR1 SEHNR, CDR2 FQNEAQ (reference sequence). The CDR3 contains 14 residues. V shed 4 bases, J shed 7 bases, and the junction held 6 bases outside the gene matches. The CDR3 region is CASSSTGEGEKLFF. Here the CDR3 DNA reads TGTGCCAGCAGCTCCACAGGGGAGGGTGAAAAACTGTTTTTT.

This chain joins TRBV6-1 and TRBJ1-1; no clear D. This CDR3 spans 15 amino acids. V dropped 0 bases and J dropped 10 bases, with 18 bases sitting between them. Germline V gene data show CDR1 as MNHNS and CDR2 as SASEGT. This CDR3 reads CASSEAGPAPLRAFF. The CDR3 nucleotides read TGTGCCAGCAGTGAAGCCGGACCTGCTCCCCTGCGAGCTTTCTTT.